These 28 T cell receptor beta chains were sequenced from one sample in a study of shared clonotypes between healthy human individuals. Here immunoSEQ multiplex PCR was the method, and the copy in TCRdb shows in-frame clones only, minus some. The table has about 710,000 clones, over 60% seen once. Source material: memory CD4+ T cells sorted from blood. Subset of the sample: CD45RA-negative fraction. The receptors stem from a woman in her 30s in good health.

This clone occurred a few times. The rearrangement uses TRBV28 and TRBJ2-1, with D possibly being TRBD2 (6 bases). V lost 7 bases, J lost 6 bases, and 13 bases lay in between. Germline-derived CDR1 and CDR2 are MDHEN and SYDVKM. The CDR3 covers 13 residues. CDR3 residues: CASTTSPLNEQFF. CDR3 in DNA: TGTGCCAGCACTACTAGCCCTCTCAATGAGCAGTTCTTC.

The genes are TRBV19 and TRBJ1-4; D not certain. CDR3 length equals 12 residues. CDR1 is LNHDA, CDR2 SQIVND, per germline (reference sequence). V lost 8 bases and J lost 7, with 11 bases in between. The CDR3 protein is CASGPVAEKLFF. The CDR3 DNA reads as TGTGCCAGTGGTCCCGTGGCTGAAAAACTGTTTTTT. The variable domain in full, with the rest retrieved from reference TRBV19 and TRBJ1-4, is DGGITQSPKYLFRKEGQNVTLSCEQNLNHDAMYWYRQDPGQGLRLIYYSQIVNDFQKGDIAEGYSVSREKKESFPLTVTSAQKNPTAFYLCASGPVAEKLFFGSGTQLSVL.

This clone was counted between two and nine times. This sequence joins TRBV4-2 and TRBJ1-4, with D unclear. CDR1 and CDR2 from the germline V gene are LGHNA and YNFKEQ. Trimming stripped 0 bases from V and 9 bases from J, with 17 bases between. The CDR3 extends over 16 amino acids. CDR3 region: CASSQDLSTGVKKLFF. CDR3 DNA sequence: TGTGCCAGCAGCCAAGATCTTTCGACTGGGGTGAAAAAACTGTTTTTT.

The chain couples TRBV5-1 to TRBJ2-7; perhaps D is TRBD1 or TRBD2 (5 bases each). The CDR3 runs 14 residues. In germline, CDR1 is SGHRS, CDR2 YFSETQ. Trimming pared 2 bases from V and 2 bases from J, leaving 11 bases between. CDR3 protein: CASSFGTYTYEQYF. The CDR3 DNA reads TGCGCCAGCAGCTTCGGGACGTATACCTACGAGCAGTACTTC. The full variable domain, in which reference TRBV5-1 and TRBJ2-7 provide the parts outside the CDR3, is KAGVTQTPRYLIKTRGQQVTLSCSPISGHRSVSWYQQTPGQGLQFLFEYFSETQRNKGNFPGRFSGRQFSNSRSEMNVSTLELGDSALYLCASSFGTYTYEQYFGPGTRLTVT.

CDR3 DNA: TGTGCCAGCAGCTTAGCCCCAACACGCCTCAGCACAGATACGCAGTATTTT. Translated, it gives CASSLAPTRLSTDTQYF. The rearrangement uses TRBV9 and TRBJ2-3; D remains unclear. Trimming stripped 4 bases from V and 0 bases from J, with 18 bases between. The CDR3 consists of 17 residues. CDR1 and CDR2 (germline): SGDLS, YYNGEE.

The chain links TRBV27 to TRBJ2-7, with TRBD2 matching 8 bases. V shed 3 bases, J shed 3 bases, and the junction held 4 bases outside the gene matches. The CDR3 totals 14 residues. Germline V gene lookup returns CDR1 MNHEY and CDR2 SMNVEV (reference sequence). Written as DNA, the CDR3 is TGTGCCAGCAGTTTCCGGGAGGGCGTCTACGAGCAGTACTTC. The encoded protein is CASSFREGVYEQYF.

The chain has TRBV2 and TRBJ2-5; 10 bases match TRBD2. Judging by the DNA end, TRBJ2-7 fits better; the J call may be wrong. The germline V gene encodes CDR1 SNHLY and CDR2 FYNNEI. This CDR3 is built from 14 residues. CDR3 nucleotide sequence: TGTGCCAGCAGTGAACTAGCGGGAGTTGGCGAGCAGTACTTC. Translating gives CASSELAGVGEQYF.

This clone was seen a handful of times. The gene calls are TRBV7-3 and TRBJ2-6; no clear D gene. The CDR3 sequence is 15 residues long. Between the trimmed V and J ends, which lost 4 bases and 0 bases, there was a span of 7 bases. Germline CDR1 reads SGHTA; CDR2 reads FQGTGA. CDR3 bases: TGTGCCAGCAGCTCCCTTCGCTCTGGGGCCAACGTCCTGACTTTC. Translating it yields CASSSLRSGANVLTF.

This chain links TRBV6-9 with TRBJ2-7; D gene unclear. The CDR3 totals 11 residues. Germline values: CDR1 MNHGY, CDR2 SVAAGI. The V end lost 5 bases, the J end lost 2 bases, and 4 bases lay between the germline ends. The CDR3 DNA reads as TGTGCCAGCAGTACGGCCTACGAGCAGTACTTC. It yields the protein CASSTAYEQYF.

This clone was counted once. CDR3 amino acids: CASSYGSATNEKLFF. In DNA form, the CDR3 reads TGTGCCAGCAGTTACGGCAGTGCAACTAATGAAAAACTGTTTTTT. The chain carries TRBV6-5 and TRBJ1-4; D is unclear. The length of the CDR3 is 15 residues. Germline V lookup: CDR1 MNHEY, CDR2 SVGAGI. Trimming took off 2 bases at V and 0 bases at J, with 7 bases between the two ends.

Of note for this clone: Since a much larger clone is just one base distant, this may be a read error. The J gene is TRBJ1-1, the V gene TRBV19; the D is unclear. CDR3 length: 13 amino acids. V was cut by 1 base and J by 1 base, with 4 bases left in between. Germline CDR1 is LNHDA and CDR2 is SQIVND (reference sequence). The CDR3 sequence: CASSIGENTEAFF. Here the CDR3 DNA reads TGTGCCAGTAGTATAGGGGAGAACACTGAAGCTTTCTTT.

In the case of this clone: Other DNA sequences in the same sample also yield this CDR3. The chain couples TRBV27 to TRBJ2-1, with TRBD2 matching over 7 bases. Unmatched junction bases numbered 3, after V lost 0 bases and J lost 1 base. Germline CDR1 is MNHEY and CDR2 is SMNVEV (reference sequence). There are 16 residues in the CDR3. The CDR3 protein is CASSLSASGSYNEQFF. CDR3 DNA: TGTGCCAGCAGTTTATCGGCTAGCGGTTCCTACAATGAGCAGTTCTTC.

V and J are TRBV6-5 and TRBJ2-7; possible D gene TRBD1, 5 bases. V was pared by 7 bases and J by 2 bases, with 15 bases between. This CDR3 region has 14 residues. Germline V gene lookup returns CDR1 MNHEY and CDR2 SVGAGI. The CDR3 region is CASTPSAGPYEQYF. The CDR3 DNA reads TGTGCCAGCACCCCCTCGGCAGGGCCCTACGAGCAGTACTTC.

J is TRBJ2-3 and V is TRBV7-2, with TRBD2 as a possible D gene (6 bases). The CDR3 runs 16 residues. Trimming stripped 5 bases from V and 3 bases from J, with 18 bases between. Germline CDR1 reads SGHTA; CDR2 reads FQGNSA. The CDR3 region has the DNA TGTGCCAGCAGCCCCGGGACTCTAAAGGGGACAGATACGCAGTATTTT. Protein: CASSPGTLKGTDTQYF.

The chain joins TRBV28 to TRBJ2-7; the D call may be TRBD1 or TRBD2 (5 bases each). This CDR3 has 15 residues. V dropped 3 bases and J dropped 2 bases, with 14 bases sitting between them. Germline assignment: CDR1 MDHEN and CDR2 SYDVKM. The CDR3 region is CASSLLGTTAYEQYF. The CDR3 coding sequence is TGTGCCAGCAGTTTGCTCGGGACGACCGCCTACGAGCAGTACTTC.

The J gene is TRBJ2-3, the V gene TRBV19; D is perhaps TRBD1 (6 bases). There are 13 residues in the CDR3. Germline CDR1 reads LNHDA; CDR2 reads SQIVND (reference sequence). Trimming pared 10 bases from V and 1 base from J, leaving 12 bases between. Written as DNA, the CDR3 is TGTGCCACCTACAGACAGGGCACAGATACGCAGTATTTT. Translated: CATYRQGTDTQYF.

This chain links TRBV28 with TRBJ1-2; unclear D gene. With 6 bases removed from V and 2 bases from J, the gap between germline ends came to 13 bases. CDR1 MDHEN and CDR2 SYDVKM come from the germline V gene. This CDR3 spans 14 amino acids. The chain's CDR3 is CASSGLRPNYGYTF. The CDR3, as DNA: TGTGCCAGCAGCGGTCTTCGCCCAAACTATGGCTACACCTTC.

This clone was seen more than once but under ten times. This chain connects TRBV27 to TRBJ2-1; TRBD2 matches 8 bases. The CDR3 is made up of 16 amino acids. The V segment lost 3 bases and the J segment 4 bases; nucleotides outside the gene matches: 8. Germline V gives CDR1 MNHEY, CDR2 SMNVEV (reference sequence). The CDR3 DNA reads TGTGCCAGCAGTTTGGGCGGCGGGAGGACATACAATGAGCAGTTCTTC. This codes for CASSLGGGRTYNEQFF.

This clone was recorded a few times. The chain is built from TRBV18 and TRBJ1-4; D is unclear. The V gene's germline CDR1 is KGHSH and CDR2 LQKENI. This CDR3 contains 13 residues. The V end was cut by 4 bases, the J end by 5 bases, with 8 bases between. This chain's CDR3 is CASSLRENEKLFF. For the CDR3, the DNA is TGTGCCAGCTCACTTCGAGAGAATGAAAAACTGTTTTTT. Full variable domain (remainder filled in from reference TRBV18 and TRBJ1-4): NAGVMQNPRHLVRRRGQEARLRCSPMKGHSHVYWYRQLPEEGLKFMVYLQKENIIDESGMPKERFSAEFPKEGPSILRIQQVVRGDSAAYFCASSLRENEKLFFGSGTQLSVL.

This chain uses TRBV30 with TRBJ1-4; 9 nucleotides align to TRBD1. Germline CDR1 GTSNPN, CDR2 SVGIG (reference sequence). CDR3 length: 13 amino acids. The V gene end was trimmed by 3 bases and the J gene end by 8 bases; junction bases not matched to a gene: 4. CDR3 nucleotides: TGTGCCTGGAGCGGGACAGGGCACGAAAAACTGTTTTTT. It encodes CAWSGTGHEKLFF.

This rearrangement joins TRBV7-9 to TRBJ1-5; possible D gene TRBD1, 6 bases. Trimming shortened V by 7 bases and J by 3 bases, and 10 bases separated the two germline ends. Germline V lookup: CDR1 SEHNR, CDR2 FQNEAQ (reference sequence). The CDR3 runs 13 residues. CDR3 coding DNA: TGTGCCAGCACCAGGGACAACAATCAGCCCCAGCATTTT. It translates to CASTRDNNQPQHF.

The gene calls are TRBV6-1 and TRBJ2-1; D is unresolved. Germline values: CDR1 MNHNS, CDR2 SASEGT. V shed 6 bases and J shed 5 bases, with 8 bases lying between them. The CDR3 contains 12 residues. The CDR3 sequence is CASRDWNNEQFF. The CDR3 DNA reads TGTGCCAGCAGAGACTGGAACAATGAGCAGTTCTTC.

This rearrangement joins TRBV5-1 to TRBJ1-4; 9 nucleotides align to TRBD1. The germline gives CDR1 SGHRS, CDR2 YFSETQ. V lost 4 bases and J lost 0; bases outside the gene matches: 4. This CDR3 comprises 16 residues. CDR3 DNA: TGCGCCAGCAGCAAGGGACAGGGTGCAACTAATGAAAAACTGTTTTTT. Protein sequence: CASSKGQGATNEKLFF.

This clone showed up just a few times. J is TRBJ1-3 and V is TRBV4-1; D unclear. Germline CDR1 MGHRA, CDR2 YSYEKL. The CDR3 runs to 17 residues. Trimming removed 1 base at V and 4 bases at J, with 17 bases between. This CDR3 is CASSQGDGRWRGNTIYF. In DNA, the CDR3 is TGCGCCAGCAGCCAAGGAGATGGGAGGTGGAGGGGAAACACCATATATTTT.

The rearrangement uses TRBV5-1 and TRBJ1-1; TRBD1 might be the D (5 bases). The CDR3 has 13 residues. V was cut by 4 bases and J by 6 bases, with 13 bases left in between. Germline CDR1 is SGHRS and CDR2 is YFSETQ. In DNA form, the CDR3 reads TGCGCCAGCAGCCGGGGGGATTTGGCTGAAGCTTTCTTT. Translation gives CASSRGDLAEAFF.

The rearrangement uses TRBV28 and TRBJ2-5; D could derive from TRBD1 or TRBD2 (5 bases each). Looked up from germline, CDR1 is MDHEN and CDR2 is SYDVKM. The CDR3 is made up of 16 amino acids. Trimming removed 2 bases from V and 0 bases from J, with 13 bases in between. The CDR3 DNA reads as TGTGCCAGCAGTTTAACCGGGACGGCTTACCAAGAGACCCAGTACTTC. It encodes CASSLTGTAYQETQYF.

This sequence joins TRBV30 and TRBJ1-4, with 10 bases that match TRBD1. V was pared by 3 bases and J by 3 bases, with 7 bases of the junction left unmatched. This CDR3 has 16 amino acids. Germline V gene data show CDR1 as GTSNPN and CDR2 as SVGIG (reference sequence). This CDR3 is CAWRGGQGGANEKLFF. In nucleotides, the CDR3 is TGTGCCTGGAGGGGCGGACAGGGGGGCGCTAATGAAAAACTGTTTTTT. The full variable domain, in which reference TRBV30 and TRBJ1-4 provide the parts outside the CDR3, is SQTIHQWPATLVQPVGSPLSLECTVEGTSNPNLYWYRQAAGRGLQLLFYSVGIGQISSEVPQNLSASRPQDRQFILSSKKLLLSDSGFYLCAWRGGQGGANEKLFFGSGTQLSVL.

The chain is built from TRBV18 and TRBJ2-7, with D hard to call. V dropped 3 bases and J dropped 1 base, with 10 bases sitting between them. The CDR3 totals 14 residues. The germline V gene has CDR1 KGHSH and CDR2 LQKENI. The CDR3 nucleotides are TGTGCCAGCTCACCGGGATTTGGGTCCTACGAGCAGTACTTC. Protein: CASSPGFGSYEQYF.